These 5 T cell receptor beta chains were sequenced from one sample in a study of cytomegalovirus exposure and HLA in healthy donors. This PCR relied on a set of 60 Vbeta primers and 13 Jbeta primers. The assay was immunoSEQ multiplex PCR, and TCRdb's table has in-frame clones only and misses some. The sample data list about 49,000 clones. The sequencing input was PBMCs. These receptors were collected from a young man in good health and CMV-seropositive.

This chain links TRBV2 with TRBJ2-1; D may be TRBD2 (5 bases). In germline, CDR1 is SNHLY, CDR2 FYNNEI. V gave up 8 bases and J gave up 6 bases, with 26 bases separating them. CDR3 size: 17 residues. The CDR3 is CASFHLHQTTPANEQFF. CDR3 nucleotides: TGTGCCAGCTTTCACCTGCACCAGACTACCCCTGCCAATGAGCAGTTCTTC.

The chain carries TRBV15 and TRBJ2-2; 7 positions agree with TRBD2. With V trimmed by 3 bases and J by 3 bases, 7 bases remained unmatched. Per the germline V gene, CDR1 is LNHNV and CDR2 is YYDKDF (reference sequence). CDR3 length: 16 residues. The CDR3 nucleotides read TGTGCCACCAGCAGGGCGGGACTACCCGACACCGGGGAGCTGTTTTTT. Amino acid sequence: CATSRAGLPDTGELFF.

CDR3 loop: CAISGVTGPANYGYTF. The CDR3 DNA reads as TGTGCCATCAGTGGGGTAACAGGCCCTGCTAACTATGGCTACACCTTC. The chain carries TRBV10-3 and TRBJ1-2; the D gene is possibly TRBD1 (5 bases). Germline V gene lookup returns CDR1 ENHRY and CDR2 SYGVKD. The ends were cut back, 4 bases at V and 0 bases at J, with 15 bases in the middle. The CDR3 is 16 amino acids.

V gene TRBV6-1 combines with J gene TRBJ1-1; 10 bases match TRBD1. The CDR3 is 17 amino acids. Germline values: CDR1 MNHNS, CDR2 SASEGT. V was pared by 4 bases and J by 0 bases, with 8 bases of the junction left unmatched. CDR3 region: CASSVGTGVWMNTEAFF. DNA for the CDR3: TGTGCCAGCAGTGTTGGGACAGGGGTGTGGATGAACACTGAAGCTTTCTTT.

V is TRBV28 and J is TRBJ2-2; 8 positions agree with TRBD1. The CDR3 runs to 15 residues. Germline assignment: CDR1 MDHEN and CDR2 SYDVKM. V was clipped by 5 bases and J by 5 bases; unmatched bases: 7. The CDR3 DNA is TGTGCCAGCAGTACCCGGGACAGGCTAACCGGGGAGCTGTTTTTT. Protein product: CASSTRDRLTGELFF.